One and the same sample provided the 18 T cell receptor beta chains below, sequenced in a study of blood T cell repertoires in COVID-19. The method was immunoSEQ multiplex PCR; TCRdb's version includes in-frame clones alone and lacks a portion of them. The top ten clones hold approximately 4% of a sample with around 200,000 clones, 86% of them seen once. Sequencing used PBMCs or T cells enriched from blood (not recorded which). The receptors were gathered from a woman in her twenties or thirties who had been exposed to COVID-19.

The chain joins TRBV3-1 (or the pseudogene TRBV3-2) to TRBJ2-1, with 9 bases fitting TRBD2. Germline CDR1 reads LGHDT; CDR2 reads YNNKEL (reference sequence). This CDR3 is 17 amino acids long. After removal of 3 bases from V and 4 bases from J, the junction contained 10 bases not matched to a gene. CDR3 residues: CASSQGAASGEYNEQFF. In nucleotides, the CDR3 is TGTGCCAGCAGCCAGGGTGCGGCTAGCGGGGAGTACAATGAGCAGTTCTTC.

This clone has just a few counts. The chain employs TRBV19 and TRBJ1-5; TRBD1 matches 8 bases. This CDR3 comprises 15 residues. V was pared by 7 bases and J by 7 bases, with 12 bases of the junction left unmatched. The germline CDR1 and CDR2 sequences are LNHDA and SQIVND (reference sequence). The CDR3: CASTSQTGVPQPQHF. Here the CDR3 DNA reads TGTGCCAGTACATCACAGACAGGGGTCCCCCAGCCCCAGCATTTT.

V and J are TRBV2 and TRBJ1-6; 7 nucleotides line up with TRBD1. Germline CDR1 and CDR2: SNHLY and FYNNEI. V was pared by 7 bases and J by 1 base, with 4 bases of the junction left unmatched. This CDR3 comprises 15 residues. CDR3 loop: CASKEGASYNSPLHF. The CDR3 DNA follows: TGTGCCAGCAAGGAGGGGGCTTCCTATAATTCACCCCTCCACTTT.

This chain connects TRBV3-1 (or the pseudogene TRBV3-2) to TRBJ2-3; 10 positions match TRBD2. V lost 4 bases, J lost 2 bases, and 9 bases stayed unmatched. This CDR3 comprises 17 residues. Germline V gene lookup returns CDR1 LGHDT and CDR2 YNNKEL (reference sequence). The DNA for the CDR3 is TGTGCCAGCAGCCTGACTAGCGGGTACCTAACCACAGATACGCAGTATTTT. Translated: CASSLTSGYLTTDTQYF.

A word on this clone: Mismatch with germline at one junction end may stem from a read error. This chain connects TRBV24-1 to TRBJ2-1; 7 nucleotides match TRBD2. This CDR3 has 16 amino acids. Germline lookup yields CDR1 KGHDR and CDR2 SFDVKD. The CDR3 DNA reads TGTGCCACCAGGGGGGTTGGGGAGGGGCCGTACAGTGAGCAGTTCTTC. Amino acid sequence: CATRGVGEGPYSEQFF.

This sequence joins TRBV7-6 and TRBJ1-2, with unresolved D. Germline V gene data show CDR1 as SGHVS and CDR2 as FNYEAQ. The ends were cut back, 5 bases at V and 2 bases at J, with 12 bases in the middle. The CDR3 runs to 14 residues. The chain's CDR3 is CASSPRGGNYGYTF. CDR3 bases: TGTGCCAGCAGCCCACGTGGAGGGAACTATGGCTACACCTTC.

The rearrangement joins TRBV5-1 to TRBJ1-2, with 11 positions matching TRBD1. The CDR3 runs 16 residues. In germline, CDR1 is SGHRS, CDR2 YFSETQ. After removal of 3 bases from V and 4 bases from J, the junction contained 8 bases not matched to a gene. The CDR3 region has the DNA TGCGCCAGCAGCTCGAAGGACAGGGGGCTAGCCTATGGCTACACCTTC. Amino acids: CASSSKDRGLAYGYTF.

The chain is built from TRBV6-5 and TRBJ2-1, with D unresolved. Per the germline V gene, CDR1 is MNHEY and CDR2 is SVGAGI. The V end lost 2 bases, the J end lost 9 bases, and 8 bases lay between the germline ends. The CDR3 is 12 amino acids. The CDR3 spells CASSYDFGEQFF. DNA of the CDR3: TGTGCCAGCAGTTACGATTTCGGTGAGCAGTTCTTC.

This rearrangement joins TRBV18 to TRBJ1-6, with D tentatively TRBD1 (6 bases). The CDR3 consists of 17 residues. V was shortened by 2 bases and J by 7 bases, with 18 bases between the two germline ends. The germline V gene encodes CDR1 KGHSH and CDR2 LQKENI. The CDR3 sequence: CASSPRAPGQLNSPLHF. CDR3 bases: TGTGCCAGCTCACCAAGGGCTCCGGGACAATTGAATTCACCCCTCCACTTT.

This clone occurred a few times. The V and J genes are TRBV4-1 and TRBJ2-5, with a possible D match to TRBD2 (7 bases). V was pared by 0 bases and J by 5 bases, with 25 bases between. The germline CDR1 and CDR2 sequences are MGHRA and YSYEKL. The CDR3 covers 19 residues. CDR3 sequence: CASSQDLVGGGSLVETQYF. CDR3 sequence (DNA): TGCGCCAGCAGCCAAGATCTAGTTGGCGGGGGCTCGCTGGTGGAGACCCAGTACTTC.

This chain joins TRBV6-5 and TRBJ2-2; maybe TRBD1 (6 bases). V was cut by 6 bases and J by 1 base, with 9 bases left in between. Germline CDR1 and CDR2: MNHEY and SVGAGI. This CDR3 region has 14 residues. The CDR3 DNA reads TGTGCCAGCAGGGGACACGGGAACACCGGGGAGCTGTTTTTT. It encodes CASRGHGNTGELFF.

The sample holds one count of this clone. Other DNA sequences in the sample encode the same CDR3. CDR3 region: CASSAGGSSTDTQYF. The CDR3 nucleotides read TGTGCCAGCAGCGCCGGCGGGTCCAGCACAGATACGCAGTATTTT. The chain uses TRBV9 and TRBJ2-3; tentative D call: TRBD2 (5 bases). From germline, CDR1 is SGDLS and CDR2 YYNGEE. The CDR3 has 15 amino acids. V was shortened by 3 bases and J by 0 bases, with 11 bases between the two germline ends.

V usage is TRBV5-1 and J usage is TRBJ2-5; TRBD1 matches at 10 bases. Germline lookup yields CDR1 SGHRS and CDR2 YFSETQ. The junction had 4 bases not matched to a gene; V was cut back by 0 bases and J by 5 bases. The CDR3 spans 15 residues. The CDR3 loop is CASSLGDRGRETQYF. CDR3 DNA: TGCGCCAGCAGCTTGGGGGACAGGGGACGGGAGACCCAGTACTTC. The variable domain in full, completed from reference TRBV5-1 and TRBJ2-5, reads KAGVTQTPRYLIKTRGQQVTLSCSPISGHRSVSWYQQTPGQGLQFLFEYFSETQRNKGNFPGRFSGRQFSNSRSEMNVSTLELGDSALYLCASSLGDRGRETQYFGPGTRLLVL.

This chain uses TRBV3-1 (or the pseudogene TRBV3-2) with TRBJ2-5; TRBD2 matches 7 bases. The germline gives CDR1 LGHDT, CDR2 YNNKEL (reference sequence). Trimming took 6 bases from V and 5 from J; bases not matched to a gene: 12. The CDR3 runs 15 residues. This CDR3 is CASSPSPTSRETQYF. The DNA of the CDR3 is TGTGCCAGCAGTCCTAGTCCGACTAGCCGCGAGACCCAGTACTTC.

The chain links TRBV27 to TRBJ2-3; no clear D. CDR1 MNHEY and CDR2 SMNVEV come from the germline V gene (reference sequence). Trimming pared 1 base from V and 0 bases from J, leaving 8 bases between. The CDR3 is made up of 15 amino acids. Here the CDR3 reads CASSLWFQSTDTQYF. The CDR3, as DNA: TGTGCCAGCAGTTTATGGTTTCAGAGCACAGATACGCAGTATTTT.

This clone was found once. The chain uses TRBV10-3 and TRBJ1-4; a weak D match, TRBD1 (5 bases). Germline V lookup: CDR1 ENHRY, CDR2 SYGVKD. The CDR3 runs 14 residues. Trimming shortened V by 3 bases and J by 8 bases, and 13 bases separated the two germline ends. The CDR3 here is CAISDKGIYEKLFF. CDR3 nucleotides: TGTGCCATCAGTGATAAGGGGATTTACGAAAAACTGTTTTTT.

CDR3 sequence reads: CASSVAAYNEQFF. CDR3 nucleotides: TGTGCCAGCAGCGTAGCGGCCTACAATGAGCAGTTCTTC. The V and J genes are TRBV9 and TRBJ2-1; D gene unclear. Trimming removed 0 bases from V and 2 bases from J, with 3 bases in between. Per germline, CDR1 SGDLS and CDR2 YYNGEE. There are 13 residues in the CDR3.

Only one count was recorded for this clone. This chain uses TRBV30 with TRBJ1-2; tentative D call: TRBD1 (6 bases). This CDR3 comprises 13 residues. Trimming removed 2 bases at V and 6 bases at J, with 13 bases between. CDR1 GTSNPN and CDR2 SVGIG come from the germline V gene (reference sequence). The CDR3 nucleotides are TGTGCCTGGAGTAGGAGGACAGACCATGGCTACACCTTC. It is translated as CAWSRRTDHGYTF.